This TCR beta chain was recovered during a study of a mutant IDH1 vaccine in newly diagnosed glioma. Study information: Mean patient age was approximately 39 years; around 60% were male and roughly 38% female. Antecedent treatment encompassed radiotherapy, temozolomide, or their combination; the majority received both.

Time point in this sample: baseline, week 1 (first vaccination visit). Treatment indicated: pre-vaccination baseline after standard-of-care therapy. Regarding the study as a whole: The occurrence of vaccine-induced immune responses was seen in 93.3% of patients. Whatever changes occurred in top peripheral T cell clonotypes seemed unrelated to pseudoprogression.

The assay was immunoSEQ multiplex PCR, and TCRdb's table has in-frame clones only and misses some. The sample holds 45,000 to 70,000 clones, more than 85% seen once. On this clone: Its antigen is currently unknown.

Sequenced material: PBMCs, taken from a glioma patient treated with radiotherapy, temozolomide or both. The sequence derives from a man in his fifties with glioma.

Here the CDR3 reads CASNTDRGRYTF. In DNA, the CDR3 is TGTGCCAGCAACACCGACAGGGGCCGCTACACCTTC. This chain uses TRBV9 with TRBJ1-2; 8 nucleotides line up with TRBD1. Germline CDR1 is SGDLS and CDR2 is YYNGEE. The trim removed 6 bases at V and 9 bases at J, leaving 7 bases unmatched. The CDR3 is 12 amino acids.